These T cell receptor beta chains were read from a single sample in a study of shared clonotypes between healthy human individuals. Sequencing was performed with immunoSEQ multiplex PCR; in TCRdb, only in-frame clones are kept and a portion is missing. This table has hundreds of thousands of clones, around 72% appearing once. The sequencing input was memory CD4+ T cells sorted from blood. The origin of the receptors is a woman under 40 in good health. Each CDR3 is given with its conserved first and last residue. The D gene is left open where the match is weak. Where a row states a size, it is once, few, many or the class of an expanded clone; other rows omit it.

>TRBD1|TRBJ2-1|.|TRBV6-5|16
TGTGCCAGCAGTTACGCCGACAGGGGCTCCTACAATGAGCAGTTCTTC
CASSYADRGSYNEQFF
>TRBD2|TRBJ2-1|.|TRBV19|14
TGTGCCAGTACCCTGGGGGGGGGAACCACTGAGCAGTTCTTC
CASTLGGGTTEQFF
>TRBD2|TRBJ2-1|.|TRBV6-1|15
TGTGCCAGCAGCACCGGGACTAGCGGTTACAATGAGCAGTTCTTC
CASSTGTSGYNEQFF
>.|TRBJ2-5|.|TRBV28|13
TGTGCCAGCAGTTTATATAACCAAGAGACCCAGTACTTC
CASSLYNQETQYF
>TRBD1|TRBJ2-3|.|TRBV27|15
TGTGCCAGCAGTTCACGACAGGGGGCATCAGATACGCAGTATTTT
CASSSRQGASDTQYF
>.|TRBJ2-2|.|TRBV27|15
TGTGCCAGCAGTCTCGGGACTTTCGGCACCGGGGAGCTGTTTTTT
CASSLGTFGTGELFF
>TRBD1|TRBJ2-3|.|TRBV6-1|13
TGTGCCAGCAAGGGACAGGCCTCAGATACGCAGTATTTT
CASKGQASDTQYF
>.|TRBJ2-7|.|TRBV27|16
TGTGCCAGCAGTTTATCTGGTGGCAGTGCTTATTACGAGCAGTACTTC
CASSLSGGSAYYEQYF
>.|TRBJ2-7|.|TRBV29-1|13
TGCAGCGTTGAAGGAGGGGTGGATGACGAGCAGTACTTC
CSVEGGVDDEQYF
>TRBD2|TRBJ2-7|.|TRBV9|18
TGTGCCAGCAGCGTAGGACCCGCAGAAGCGGGAGGATTCAACGAGCAGTACTTC
CASSVGPAEAGGFNEQYF
>TRBD1|TRBJ1-4|few|TRBV2|12
TGTGCCAGTAGGATCCAGACAGGGGACCTGTTTTTT
CASRIQTGDLFF
>.|TRBJ2-7|.|TRBV29-1|15
TGCAGCGTAACACTTGGAAACCCATTATACTACGAGCAGTACTTC
CSVTLGNPLYYEQYF
>.|TRBJ2-1|.|TRBV20-1|11
TGCAGTGCTAGCGGGAACAATGAGCAGTTCTTC
CSASGNNEQFF
>TRBD2|TRBJ2-2|once|TRBV15|17
TGTGCCACCAGCAGAGATCCTAGCCCAGGGAGGGGCGGGGAGCTGTTTTTT
CATSRDPSPGRGGELFF
>TRBD2|TRBJ2-5|.|TRBV4-2|14
TGTGCCAGCAGCCCCGGGACTAGCAAAGAGACCCAGTACTTC
CASSPGTSKETQYF
>TRBD2|TRBJ2-3|few|TRBV5-1|14
TGCGCCAGCAGCGGTCTAGCGGGACCAGATACGCAGTATTTT
CASSGLAGPDTQYF
>.|TRBJ1-1|.|TRBV5-6|15
TGTGCCAGCGCCGATGGTCCAGGGATGCGGACTGAAGCTTTCTTT
CASADGPGMRTEAFF
>TRBD1|TRBJ2-7|few|TRBV30|14
TGTGCCTGGTCCGGGACAGGTATATCCTACGAGCAGTACTTC
CAWSGTGISYEQYF